Listed here is a single TCR beta chain. This clonotype was detected a few times. It has no known antigen specificity. Base qualities are not recorded, but no much larger clone differs from it by a single base. This sample was taken from a study of T-cell reconstitution after alpha-beta-depleted transplantation in children (dated by TCRdb to the mid-2010s). Regarding the research as a whole: Using TCR repertoire profiling, the study quantitatively followed how T-cell immune reconstitution unfolded in children after TCRalphabeta/CD19-depleted allogeneic hematopoietic cell transplantation.

At the junction V is shortened by 0 bases and J by 8 bases, with 13 bases in between. CDR1 DFQATT and CDR2 SNEGSKA are derived from the germline V gene (reference sequence). Including cysteine and phenylalanine, the CDR3 has 13 amino acids. The DNA shown is the 39-base CDR3, in frame from base 1. Receptors were amplified or captured by PCR. Sequenced on an Illumina HiSeq 2500. TCR libraries were prepared with molecular barcoding, using unique molecular identifiers to normalize TCRbeta repertoire quantification. TCRdb trimmed public reads at Q25 via fastp, called clones via MiXCR and kept in-frame beta chains. Rows with one shared CDR3 protein collapse into an entry with the most common genes and DNA. This sample is represented by approximately 240,000 distinct CDR3 sequences; around 10% of them were singletons. 6.2% of the sample is held by the ten biggest clonotypes.

The chain is made from TRBV20-1 and TRBJ1-2; the D region possibly corresponds to TRBD1 (6 bases align). The TCR comes from a human donor who donated a stem cell graft to a child with acute lymphoblastic leukemia. The sample consisted of PBMCs from the stem cell graft donor, taken from the stem cell graft. CDR3 region: CSAREGPGEGYTF. The nucleotide sequence is TGCAGTGCTAGAGAGGGTCCAGGGGAAGGCTACACCTTC.